A selection of T cell receptor beta chains follows, all from one sample in a study of T cell responses to AZD1222 COVID-19 vaccine. Sequencing used immunoSEQ multiplex PCR; TCRdb keeps in-frame clones, though not all of them. The sample includes fewer than 200,000 clones, around 85% of them seen just once. The sample consisted of peripheral blood, taken 28 days after the second AZD1222 dose. The receptors here all came from an adult who received the AZD1222 COVID-19 vaccine. The CDR3 runs from the conserved cysteine through the conserved F or W. A D gene is named only where the DNA matches it firmly. Not all rows give a size; the values are once, few, many and, for expanded clones, a class.

>TRBJ2-3|TRBD1|.|TRBV19
TGTGCCAGTAGTACGGGGACAGGGTGGAACACAGATACGCAGTATTTT
CASSTGTGWNTDTQYF
>TRBJ2-2|.|.|TRBV4-1
TGCGCCAGCAGCCAAGTCCGAGGGTACACCGGGGAGCTGTTTTTT
CASSQVRGYTGELFF
>TRBJ1-6|TRBD1|.|TRBV9
TGTGCCAGCAGCACGGGACAGGGGCCAAATTCACCCCTCCACTTT
CASSTGQGPNSPLHF
>TRBJ1-1|.|.|TRBV19
TGTGCCAGTAGTATGGGTTCTGAAGAGAAAGCTTTCTTT
CASSMGSEEKAFF
>TRBJ2-1|.|.|TRBV5-1
TGCGCCGTGACCTTCGCGGAAAGCTCCTACAATGAGCAGTTCTTC
CAVTFAESSYNEQFF
>TRBJ2-1|.|.|TRBV10-1
TGCGCCAGCAGTGATGGTTGGGGGACCTACAATGAGCAGTTCTTC
CASSDGWGTYNEQFF
>TRBJ2-1|TRBD2|.|TRBV5-1
TGCGCCAGCAGTTCTTCCGGGACTAGCGTCTTCAATGAGCAGTTCTTC
CASSSSGTSVFNEQFF
>TRBJ2-7|TRBD2|once|TRBV6-2/TRBV6-3
TGTGCCAGCAGCGTGGGGGGGACCCTAGCGTGGGAGCAGTACTTC
CASSVGGTLAWEQYF
>TRBJ2-7|TRBD1|.|TRBV3-1/TRBV3-2
TGTGCCACTCGGGACAGCGCCTACGAGCAGTACTTC
CATRDSAYEQYF
>TRBJ2-1|.|.|TRBV7-5
TGTGCCAGAAGCCGACCCGGACAGCCCGGACCCCTAGGCAATGAGCAGTTCTTC
CARSRPGQPGPLGNEQFF
>TRBJ1-1|.|.|TRBV6-1
TGTGCCAGCAGTGACCCAGTCGAAGCTTTCTTT
CASSDPVEAFF
>TRBJ1-2|.|.|TRBV29-1
TGCAGCGTTACCCCCGAGGGCTACACCTTC
CSVTPEGYTF
>TRBJ1-4|TRBD1|.|TRBV7-9
TGTGCCAGCAGCTTAGGACAGGGGATCGCTAATGAAAAACTGTTTTTT
CASSLGQGIANEKLFF
>TRBJ1-1|.|.|TRBV19
TGTGCCAGTAGCCTCGCAGGTTTCAACCTGATGAACACTGAAGCTTTCTTT
CASSLAGFNLMNTEAFF
>TRBJ2-6|TRBD1|.|TRBV6-2/TRBV6-3
TGTGCCAGCAGTCGGGACAGTTACTCTGGGGCCAACGTCCTGACTTTC
CASSRDSYSGANVLTF
>TRBJ1-2|TRBD1|.|TRBV5-1
TGCGCCAGCAGCGTCCGGGGACAGGGGGATGGCTACACCTTC
CASSVRGQGDGYTF
>TRBJ2-2|.|.|TRBV6-4
TGTGCCAGCAGTGACGATCCAACCGGGGAGCTGTTTTTT
CASSDDPTGELFF
>TRBJ1-6|.|.|TRBV9
TGTGCCAGCAGCGTAGAAGGGAATTCACCCCTCCACTTT
CASSVEGNSPLHF
>TRBJ1-5|.|.|TRBV14
TGTGCCAGCAGACAGTTCAATCAGCCCCAGCATTTT
CASRQFNQPQHF
>TRBJ2-5|.|once|TRBV7-2
TGTGCCAGCAGCGTCTCCCTAGAGACCCAGTACTTC
CASSVSLETQYF
>TRBJ2-2|.|.|TRBV7-2
TGTGCCAGCAGCTTAATGGGGAACACCGGGGAGCTGTTTTTT
CASSLMGNTGELFF
>TRBJ2-7|.|.|TRBV30
TGTGCCTGGAGCCCTCAGAGTCTCGGCGAGCAGTACTTC
CAWSPQSLGEQYF
>TRBJ2-7|.|.|TRBV11-2
TGTGCCAGCAGCTTAAGGGCAGGGAACTACGAGCAGTACTTC
CASSLRAGNYEQYF
>TRBJ2-1|.|.|TRBV4-3
TGCGCCAGCAGCCAAAGGGACTTCCGTAGCTCCTACAATGAGCAGTTCTTC
CASSQRDFRSSYNEQFF
>TRBJ1-1|TRBD1|once|TRBV10-3
TGTGCCATCAGCCTACATGGACAGGGGGACACTGAAGCTTTCTTT
CAISLHGQGDTEAFF
>TRBJ1-3|.|.|TRBV10-2
TGCGCCAGCAGGGAGATGGCCGGCTCTGGAAACACCATATATTTT
CASREMAGSGNTIYF
>TRBJ1-2|TRBD1|.|TRBV3-1/TRBV3-2
TGTGCCAGCTGGGGGCCCGGAGGGGGCGCTTACGACTACACCTTC
CASWGPGGGAYDYTF
>TRBJ1-1|.|once|TRBV11-2
TGTGCCAGCAGCTTAACGTTTAACACTGAAGCTTTCTTT
CASSLTFNTEAFF
>TRBJ2-1|.|.|TRBV20-1
TGCAGTGCCCAGGGGGGGGCTGAGCAGTTCTTC
CSAQGGAEQFF
>TRBJ1-6|.|once|TRBV9
TGTGCCAGCAGCGAGGACGGGGGAAATTCACCCCTCCACTTT
CASSEDGGNSPLHF
>TRBJ1-2|TRBD1|.|TRBV6-5
TGTGCCAGCACCCAGGACAGGGGGCTTGGCTACACCTTC
CASTQDRGLGYTF
>TRBJ1-4|TRBD1|.|TRBV9
TGTGCCAGCAGCTTCCGATCTGACAGGGGAACTAATGAAAAACTGTTTTTT
CASSFRSDRGTNEKLFF
>TRBJ1-1|.|.|TRBV5-1
TGCGCCAGCAGCAAGGGGCCGAGCACTGAAGCTTTCTTT
CASSKGPSTEAFF
>TRBJ1-2|.|.|TRBV4-2
TGTGCCAGCAGCCAAGATAGGGGGGTTTATGGCTACACCTTC
CASSQDRGVYGYTF
>TRBJ1-1|.|.|TRBV6-5
TGTGCCAGCAGTTACTCCTTTACTCAGAACCTAATTGACAGCGCCTTT
CASSYSFTQNLIDSAF
>TRBJ2-1|.|few|TRBV19
TGTGCCAGTAGTATCCCTCTGGGGGTTCAGTTCTTC
CASSIPLGVQFF
>TRBJ2-5|.|.|TRBV5-6
TGTGCCAGTACCAATCGGGGCTACCAAGAGACCCAGTACTTC
CASTNRGYQETQYF
>TRBJ1-1|.|once|TRBV6-5
TGTGCCAGCAGGAACCCCGGAGGCACTGAAGCTTTCTTT
CASRNPGGTEAFF
>TRBJ1-1|.|.|TRBV6-6
TGTGCCAGCACCGTCGAGGGTCGGAACACTGAAGCTTTCTTT
CASTVEGRNTEAFF
>TRBJ1-2|TRBD1|.|TRBV5-4
TGTGCCAGCAGCCCGGCGACAGGGGTCTATGGCTACACCTTC
CASSPATGVYGYTF
>TRBJ2-7|.|.|TRBV10-3
TGTGCCATCAGTGCCCGAGCAGACTACGGCGAGCAGTACTTC
CAISARADYGEQYF
>TRBJ2-6|TRBD2|few|TRBV3-1/TRBV3-2
TGTGCCAGCAGCCAAGAGTGGAGTAGCGGGGGGGCTGGGGCCAACGTCCTGACTTTC
CASSQEWSSGGAGANVLTF
>TRBJ1-6|TRBD1|.|TRBV27
TGTGCCAGCAGTTTACGTGGGACAGGGGGTGATTCACCCCTCCACTTT
CASSLRGTGGDSPLHF
>TRBJ2-7|TRBD1|.|TRBV6-5
TGTGCCACCCGACAGGGGGGTTACGAGCAGTACTTC
CATRQGGYEQYF
>TRBJ2-1|TRBD2|.|TRBV27
TGTGCCAGCAGTTTTCGGCGGGGGGCTCCCTACAATGAGCAGTTCTTC
CASSFRRGAPYNEQFF
>TRBJ1-1|TRBD1|.|TRBV6-2/TRBV6-3
TGTGCCAGCAGTTACCGGGGACAGAAGAACACTGAAGCTTTCTTT
CASSYRGQKNTEAFF
>TRBJ1-2|.|.|TRBV10-3
TGTGCCATCAGTGGCCAGGAGGATCGCTACACCTTC
CAISGQEDRYTF
>TRBJ1-4|.|once|TRBV10-1
TGCGCCAGCAGAGTGGGGGATGAAGCTAATGAAAAACTGTTTTTT
CASRVGDEANEKLFF
>TRBJ2-1|.|.|TRBV6-2/TRBV6-3
TGTGCCAGCAGCAGGGGGACTCTTTACAATGAGCAGTTCTTC
CASSRGTLYNEQFF